The source of this TCR beta chain is a study of cytomegalovirus exposure and HLA in healthy donors. Germline CDR1 SGHAT, CDR2 FQNNGV. The V gene end was trimmed by 1 base and the J gene end by 0 bases; junction bases not matched to a gene: 1. The CDR3 covers 17 residues. The primer mix had 60 Vbeta and 13 Jbeta primers. Using immunoSEQ multiplex PCR, the repertoire was profiled, and TCRdb retains in-frame clones only, with some absent. The table records 150,000 to 200,000 clones, 65% to 90% of them present only once. Sequencing was performed on PBMCs. This TCR was sampled from a woman aged 50 to 65 in good health and CMV-seronegative. V is TRBV11-2 and J is TRBJ2-6; 9 positions match TRBD1. CDR3: CASSLVDRGSGANVLTF. CDR3 coding DNA: TGTGCCAGCAGCTTAGTGGACAGGGGCTCTGGGGCCAACGTCCTGACTTTC.